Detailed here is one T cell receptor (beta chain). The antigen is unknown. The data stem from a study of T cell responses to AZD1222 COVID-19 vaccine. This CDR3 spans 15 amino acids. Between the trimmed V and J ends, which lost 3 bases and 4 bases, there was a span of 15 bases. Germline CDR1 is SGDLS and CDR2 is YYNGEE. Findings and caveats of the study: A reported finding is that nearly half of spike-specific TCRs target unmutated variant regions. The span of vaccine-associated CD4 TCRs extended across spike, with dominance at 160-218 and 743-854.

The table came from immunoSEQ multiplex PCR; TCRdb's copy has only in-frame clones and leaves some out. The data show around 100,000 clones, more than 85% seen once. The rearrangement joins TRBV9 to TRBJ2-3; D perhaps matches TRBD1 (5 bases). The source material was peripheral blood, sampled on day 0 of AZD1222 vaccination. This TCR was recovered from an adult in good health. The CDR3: CASSADSSRADTQYF. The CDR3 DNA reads TGTGCCAGCAGCGCAGACAGCTCTCGGGCAGATACGCAGTATTTT.